This TCR beta chain was obtained from a study of cytomegalovirus exposure and HLA in healthy donors. Here immunoSEQ multiplex PCR was the method, and the copy in TCRdb shows in-frame clones only, minus some. This sample carries approximately 270,000 clones, approximately 86% of them seen once, and the ten largest clones take roughly 1%. Germline CDR1 and CDR2: KGHSH and LQKENI. The CDR3 length is 15 residues. Trimming removed 1 base at V and 0 bases at J, with 6 bases between. The sequenced sample consisted of PBMCs. The origin of this receptor is a woman aged 18-29 years in good health and CMV-seronegative. The V call is TRBV18, the J call TRBJ2-2; the D is unclear. The CDR3 coding sequence is TGTGCCAGCTCACCACTATATTCGAACACCGGGGAGCTGTTTTTT. Translation gives CASSPLYSNTGELFF.